This T cell receptor beta chain was sequenced during a study of brain T cells in children with intractable seizures. Profiled with immunoSEQ multiplex PCR; TCRdb holds only in-frame clones, not every one. There are hundreds of thousands of clones in the sample; more than 85% occur only once, and roughly 6% lies in the top ten. The time point is: blood from clinic visit 5 months post-surgery; TSC patient then seizure free. Trimming took 5 bases from V and 6 from J; bases not matched to a gene: 6. The CDR3 extends over 14 amino acids. The V gene's germline CDR1 is MNHEY and CDR2 SVGAGI. About this clone: Other DNA sequences in this specimen translate into the identical CDR3.

This specimen consisted of peripheral blood, obtained roughly 5 months after surgery. The source is a boy under three years old with tuberous sclerosis and intractable seizures. The chain links TRBV6-5 to TRBJ1-4, with 7 bases aligning to TRBD1. In nucleotides, the CDR3 is TGTGCCAGCAGTCCGCAGGGGGAGGATGAAAAACTGTTTTTT. Translated: CASSPQGEDEKLFF.